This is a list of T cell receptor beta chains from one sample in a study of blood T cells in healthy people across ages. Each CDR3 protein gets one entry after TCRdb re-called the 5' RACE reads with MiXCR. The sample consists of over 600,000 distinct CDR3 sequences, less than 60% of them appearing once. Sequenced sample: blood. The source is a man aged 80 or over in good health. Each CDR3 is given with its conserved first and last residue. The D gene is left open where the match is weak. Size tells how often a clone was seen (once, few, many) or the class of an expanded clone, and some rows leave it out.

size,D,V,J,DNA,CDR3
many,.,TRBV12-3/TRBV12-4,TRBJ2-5,TGTGCCAGCAGTTTAACGGGGATGGGGGGACAAGAGACCCAGTACTTC,CASSLTGMGGQETQYF
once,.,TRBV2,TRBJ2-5,TGTGCCAGCAAGGACGATCTAGAGACCCAGTACTTC,CASKDDLETQYF
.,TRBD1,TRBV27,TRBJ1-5,TGTGCCAGCCGCTCGTTGCGGATAGACAGGGATGAAGGCAATCAGCCCCAGCATTTT,CASRSLRIDRDEGNQPQHF
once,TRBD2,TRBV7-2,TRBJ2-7,TGTGCCAGCAGCGACGAGCGGGATAGGGAGCAGTACTTC,CASSDERDREQYF
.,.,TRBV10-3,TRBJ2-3,TGTGCCATCAGTGAGCCCGACTACCAGCAGTATTTT,CAISEPDYQQYF
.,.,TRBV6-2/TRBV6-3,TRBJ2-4,TGTGCCAGCAGTTACTCGGCGAGCCCCCGCGCCAAAAACATTCAGTACTTC,CASSYSASPRAKNIQYF
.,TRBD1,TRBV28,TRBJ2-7,TGTGCCAGCAGTCAAACCGGGACAGGGGGCCCAACCTACGAGCAGTACTTC,CASSQTGTGGPTYEQYF
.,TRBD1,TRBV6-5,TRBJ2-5,TGTGCCAGCAGTTACTCGACAGGGGAAGGGGAGACCCAGTACTTC,CASSYSTGEGETQYF
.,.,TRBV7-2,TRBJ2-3,TGTGGCACCGCCTTGGACAACCTGGGGGATACGCAGTATTTT,CGTALDNLGDTQYF
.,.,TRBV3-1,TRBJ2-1,TGTGCCAGCAGCCGATTACAGGGTTCTGAGCAGTTCTTC,CASSRLQGSEQFF
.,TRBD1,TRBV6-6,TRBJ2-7,TGTGCCAGCAACCGAGGACAGGGGGCGACCTATGAGCAGTACTTC,CASNRGQGATYEQYF
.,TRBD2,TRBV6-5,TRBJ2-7,TGTGCCAGCAGTTACTCGGGGAGAGCGGGAGTATCGTACTTC,CASSYSGRAGVSYF
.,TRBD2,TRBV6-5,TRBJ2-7,TGTGCCAGCAGTTGGACTGGGTTCCGAACTGGATCGAGCGGGAGAAAAATCTACGAGCAGTACTTC,CASSWTGFRTGSSGRKIYEQYF
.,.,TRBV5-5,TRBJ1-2,TGTGCCAGCAGCTTGGAAGGGGTGACCCCAGCTGGCTACACCTTC,CASSLEGVTPAGYTF
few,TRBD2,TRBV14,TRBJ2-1,TGTGCCAGCAGCCAACTAGCGGGAGAGGATGAGCAGTTCTTC,CASSQLAGEDEQFF
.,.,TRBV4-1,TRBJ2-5,TGCGCCAGCAGCCAAGGCCGACCGGGAAGGGAGACCCAGTACTTC,CASSQGRPGRETQYF
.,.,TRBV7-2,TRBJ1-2,TGTGCCAGCAGCTTAACAGGGTTTAACTATGGCTACACCTTC,CASSLTGFNYGYTF
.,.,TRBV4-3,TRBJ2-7,TGCGCCAGCAGCCAAGACCGGGGCCGAGACGAGCAGTACTTC,CASSQDRGRDEQYF
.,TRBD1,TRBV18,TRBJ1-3,TGTGCCAGCTCACCGAGCCTTGACAGGGCTGGAAACACCATATATTTT,CASSPSLDRAGNTIYF
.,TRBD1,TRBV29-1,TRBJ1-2,TGCAGCGTTGAAGATCCCGGACAGGGCTACTATGGCTACACCTTC,CSVEDPGQGYYGYTF
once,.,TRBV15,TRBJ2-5,TGTGCCACCAGCAGAGATATGGGGGGCGGTGAGACCCAGTACTTC,CATSRDMGGGETQYF
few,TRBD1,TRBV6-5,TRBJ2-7,TGTGCCAGCAGGGCTCCGGGACAGGGAGGCTACGAGCAGTACTTC,CASRAPGQGGYEQYF
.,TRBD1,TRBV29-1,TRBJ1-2,TGCAGCGTTACAAAGACAGGGGGCTATGGCTACACCTTC,CSVTKTGGYGYTF
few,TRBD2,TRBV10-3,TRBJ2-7,TGTGCCAGCGGACTAGCGGACTACGAGCAGTACTTC,CASGLADYEQYF
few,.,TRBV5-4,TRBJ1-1,TGTGCCAGCAGCTTGGAGGCGGGGAACACTGAAGCTTTCTTT,CASSLEAGNTEAFF
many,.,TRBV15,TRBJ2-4,TGTGCCACTGAGGGGGGTAGCAAAAACATTCAGTACTTC,CATEGGSKNIQYF
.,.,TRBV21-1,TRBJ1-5,TGTGCCAGCCGCAAACAGTTACCCCAGCCCCAGCATTTT,CASRKQLPQPQHF
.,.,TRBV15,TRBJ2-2,TGTGCCACCAGCAGAGATGCAGGAAGGGACACCGGGGAGCTGTTTTTT,CATSRDAGRDTGELFF
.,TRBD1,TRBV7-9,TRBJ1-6,TGTGCCAGCAGCTTATGGCCGGACAGGACCTATAATTCACCCCTCCACTTT,CASSLWPDRTYNSPLHF
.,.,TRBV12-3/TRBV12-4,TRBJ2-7,TGTGCCAGCAGTTTAAAGGTGGGATTCAATGAGCAGTACTTC,CASSLKVGFNEQYF
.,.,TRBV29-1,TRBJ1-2,TGCAGCGTCAGAACGGACGGAGGGAATGGCTACACCTTC,CSVRTDGGNGYTF
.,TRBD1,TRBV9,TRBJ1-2,TGTGCCAGCAGCGTAGACCCCGGGACAGGGGTTATCTATGGCTACACCTTC,CASSVDPGTGVIYGYTF
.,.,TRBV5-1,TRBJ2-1,TGCGCCAGCAGCTTGGCGCGTGCAGCTTCCTACAATGAGCAGTTCTTC,CASSLARAASYNEQFF
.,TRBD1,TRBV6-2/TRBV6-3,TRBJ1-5,TGTGCCAGCAGGGGCGGACAGGGTATACTTCAGCCCCAGCATTTT,CASRGGQGILQPQHF
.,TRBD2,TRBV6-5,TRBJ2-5,TGTGCCAGCAGTTACCGCCAGGGACTAGGCAAACAGACCCAGTACTTC,CASSYRQGLGKQTQYF
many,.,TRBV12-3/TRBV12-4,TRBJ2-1,TGTGCCAGCAGTTTTGAGGGCAATGAGCAGTTCTTC,CASSFEGNEQFF
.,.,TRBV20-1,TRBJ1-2,TGCAGTGCTCGACCGGCCTATGGCTACACCTTC,CSARPAYGYTF
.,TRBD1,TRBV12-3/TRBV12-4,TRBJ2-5,TGTGCCAGCAGTGTAGACAGGGCAGAGACCCAGTACTTC,CASSVDRAETQYF
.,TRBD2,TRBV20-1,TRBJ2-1,TGCAGTGCGCCCGGGACTAGTCGTAGTGAGCAGTTCTTC,CSAPGTSRSEQFF
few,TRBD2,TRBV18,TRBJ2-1,TGTGCCAGCTCCGTTTCCGCCCCTAGCGGGACTTGGAATGAGCAGTTCTTC,CASSVSAPSGTWNEQFF
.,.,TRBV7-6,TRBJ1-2,TGTGCCAGCAGCTTAGTAGGGGGGGAGGACTATGGCTACACCTTC,CASSLVGGEDYGYTF
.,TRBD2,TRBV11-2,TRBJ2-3,TGTGCCAGCAGCTTAGTAAGGACTAGCGGGGGCACAACAGATACGCAGTATTTT,CASSLVRTSGGTTDTQYF
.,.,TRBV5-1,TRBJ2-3,TGCGCCAGCAGCTTGGTAGACTCCCCTAGCACAGATACGCAGTATTTT,CASSLVDSPSTDTQYF
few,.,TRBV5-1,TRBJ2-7,TGCGCCAGCAGCTTGGCCCCCAGGGTACCTTACGAGCAGTACTTC,CASSLAPRVPYEQYF
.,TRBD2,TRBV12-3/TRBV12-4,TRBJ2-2,TGTGCCAGCAGGGGGGCTAGCGGGCGAAACACCGGGGAGCTGTTTTTT,CASRGASGRNTGELFF
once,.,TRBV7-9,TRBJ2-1,TGTGCCAGCAGCCCCCGGACCCCAAGACATGCCAATGAGCAGTTCTTC,CASSPRTPRHANEQFF
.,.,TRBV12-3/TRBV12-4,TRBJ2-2,TGTGCCAGCAGACCGGACAGCCTCGCGAACACCGGGGAGCTGTTTTTT,CASRPDSLANTGELFF
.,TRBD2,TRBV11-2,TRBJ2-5,TGTGCCAGCAGCTTAGAACCGGGACTAGCGGAAGAGACCCAGTACTTC,CASSLEPGLAEETQYF
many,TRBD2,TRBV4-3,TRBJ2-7,TGCGCCAGCAGCCAAGATATAGCGGGGGACTACGAGCAGTACTTC,CASSQDIAGDYEQYF
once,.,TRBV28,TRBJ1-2,TGTGCCAGCAGTGGGAGCCGTGTTCATGGCTACACCTTC,CASSGSRVHGYTF
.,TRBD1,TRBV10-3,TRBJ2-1,TGTGCCATCAGCGATGGGGGACAGTACAATGAGCAGTTCTTC,CAISDGGQYNEQFF
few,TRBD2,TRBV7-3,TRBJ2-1,TGTGCCAGCAGCTTATCGTCTAGCGGGAGTTCCTACAATGAGCAGTTCTTC,CASSLSSSGSSYNEQFF
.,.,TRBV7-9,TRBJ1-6,TGTGCCAGCAGCTCTCCGGGTCCCCTCCACTTT,CASSSPGPLHF
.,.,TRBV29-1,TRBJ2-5,TGCAGCGTTGTCAGCCAGCGCCAAGAGACCCAGTACTTC,CSVVSQRQETQYF
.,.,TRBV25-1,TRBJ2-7,TGTGCCAGCACCGAAGGGTCAGGGAGCGAGCAGTACTTC,CASTEGSGSEQYF